This T cell receptor (beta chain) was sequenced during a study of blood T cell repertoires in COVID-19. Study-level background: The study drew acute and convalescent COVID-19 samples from the United States, Italy and Spain. PBMCs, B-cell-depleted T cells, or T cells were the source of the cDNA or gDNA that made up the material.

Germline V gene sequence: CDR1 LNHDA, CDR2 SQIVND (reference sequence). This CDR3 has 12 residues. V lost 4 bases, J lost 8 bases, and 11 bases lay in between. In the authors' methods: Estimation of nucleated cell counts relied on the amplification of reference gene primers. Generated by immunoSEQ multiplex PCR, the TCRdb table keeps only in-frame clones and is missing some. V and J calls and clone size come straight from that table; D and trimming were deduced from the DNA. The sample holds 100,000 to 150,000 clones, approximately 71% seen once. Sequencing input: peripheral blood. The clonotype comes from a human donor in a cohort sampled during active COVID-19. The rearrangement uses TRBV19 and TRBJ1-1; D is perhaps TRBD1 (6 bases). For the CDR3, the DNA is TGTGCCAGTAGTAGACGGACAGTCGAAGCTTTCTTT. Translating it yields CASSRRTVEAFF. Based on the CDR3 plus reference TRBV19 and TRBJ1-1, the full variable domain is DGGITQSPKYLFRKEGQNVTLSCEQNLNHDAMYWYRQDPGQGLRLIYYSQIVNDFQKGDIAEGYSVSREKKESFPLTVTSAQKNPTAFYLCASSRRTVEAFFGQGTRLTVV.